This is a list of T cell receptor beta chains from one sample in a study of cytotoxic CD8 clonotypes in ibrutinib-treated CLL. The table came from immunoSEQ multiplex PCR; TCRdb's copy has only in-frame clones and leaves some out. The data contain approximately 300,000 clones, about 80% of them singletons. Material: PBMCs, obtained before ibrutinib treatment. The origin of the receptors is a human donor with chronic lymphocytic leukemia. CDR3s include the opening cysteine and the closing phenylalanine or tryptophan. A D gene is named only where the DNA matches it firmly. Not every row has a clone size; where given, it reads once, few, many or a size class.

v_call,j_call,clone_size,d_call,cdr3_aa,cdr3_nt
TRBV10-3,TRBJ1-1,few,TRBD1,CAINPTGGNTEAFF,TGTGCCATCAATCCGACAGGGGGCAACACTGAAGCTTTCTTT
TRBV5-6,TRBJ2-7,-,-,CASSLGPPPYEQYF,TGTGCCAGCAGCTTGGGTCCTCCGCCATACGAGCAGTACTTC
TRBV7-9,TRBJ2-7,-,TRBD1,CASSPGTGGTYEQYF,TGTGCCAGCAGCCCGGGGACAGGGGGTACCTACGAGCAGTACTTC
TRBV5-1,TRBJ2-1,-,TRBD2,CASSVSGSGYNEQFF,TGCGCCAGCAGCGTTAGCGGGAGCGGTTACAATGAGCAGTTCTTC
TRBV6-4,TRBJ1-2,-,TRBD1,CASSPLPGTAPWGYTF,TGTGCCAGCAGTCCACTCCCCGGGACAGCTCCGTGGGGCTACACCTTC
TRBV20-1,TRBJ2-7,-,-,CSANADDEQYF,TGCAGTGCTAACGCCGACGACGAGCAGTACTTC
TRBV7-2,TRBJ2-1,-,TRBD2,CASSLANPSGRAKQFF,TGTGCCAGCAGCTTAGCGAATCCTAGCGGGAGGGCCAAGCAGTTCTTC
TRBV4-1,TRBJ2-4,-,TRBD2,CASSQVLAGGKNIQYF,TGCGCCAGCAGCCAAGTTCTAGCGGGAGGCAAAAACATTCAGTACTTC
TRBV20-1,TRBJ2-7,-,-,CSAWGYEQYF,TGCAGTGCCTGGGGCTACGAGCAGTACTTC
TRBV7-6,TRBJ2-1,-,TRBD2,CASRGGPSYNEQFF,TGTGCCAGTAGGGGAGGGCCGTCCTACAATGAGCAGTTCTTC
TRBV10-3,TRBJ2-3,-,-,CAISRPTGTDTQYF,TGTGCCATCAGCCGGCCGACGGGGACAGATACGCAGTATTTT
TRBV6-1,TRBJ1-1,-,-,CASSAGGGYTEAFF,TGTGCCAGCAGTGCGGGGGGCGGGTACACTGAAGCTTTCTTT
TRBV5-1,TRBJ1-4,-,-,CASSLGQSNEKLFF,TGCGCCAGCAGCTTGGGGCAGTCTAATGAAAAACTGTTTTTT
TRBV25-1,TRBJ2-1,-,TRBD1,CASSDSDRNRSHEQFF,TGTGCCAGCAGTGATTCGGACAGGAACAGGTCTCATGAGCAGTTCTTC
TRBV28,TRBJ2-1,-,-,CASSDVYEQFF,TGTGCCAGCAGCGATGTGTATGAGCAGTTCTTC
TRBV6-5,TRBJ2-7,-,-,CASSYSPGQSEQYF,TGTGCCAGCAGTTACTCACCGGGTCAGTCCGAGCAGTACTTC
TRBV27,TRBJ2-1,-,-,CASSLTVGVPDRLDNEQFF,TGTGCCAGCAGTTTGACCGTCGGGGTTCCCGACAGGCTCGACAATGAGCAGTTCTTC
TRBV6-6,TRBJ1-3,-,TRBD1,CASRDRALLSGNTIYF,TGTGCCAGCAGGGACAGGGCCCTACTCTCTGGAAACACCATATATTTT
TRBV5-1,TRBJ1-2,few,-,CASSFEPDDYGYTF,TGCGCCAGCAGCTTTGAGCCGGACGACTATGGCTACACCTTC
TRBV28,TRBJ1-2,-,TRBD1,CASRPRDRLHGYTF,TGTGCCAGCAGGCCCCGGGACAGATTACATGGCTACACCTTC
TRBV27,TRBJ2-7,-,-,CASSWSQGSYEQYF,TGTGCCAGCAGTTGGTCACAGGGCTCCTACGAGCAGTACTTC
TRBV11-3,TRBJ2-2,-,-,CASSLDLGELFF,TGTGCCAGCAGCTTAGATCTAGGGGAGCTGTTTTTT